Following are 30 T cell receptor beta chains from one sample sequenced in a study of T cell repertoires in cytomegalovirus infection. TCRdb passed the reads through MiXCR, listing each CDR3 protein once. This table holds hundreds of thousands of distinct CDR3 sequences, 30% to 35% found once. No antigen is known for these receptors. The sequenced sample was cultured CD8+ T cells from PBMCs, obtained from culture after CMV antigen stimulation. These receptors all come from a human donor in good health (CMV status not recorded). Some clones in this sample may be carry-over from other donors' samples.

The gene calls are TRBV5-6 and TRBJ2-1; 10 bases map to TRBD1. The ends lost 3 bases at V and 7 bases at J; junction bases unmatched: 7. Looked up from germline, CDR1 is SGHDT and CDR2 is YYEEEE. The CDR3 has 15 residues. Here the CDR3 reads CASSSVPGQGNEQFF. For the CDR3, the DNA is TGTGCCAGCAGCTCCGTGCCGGGACAGGGGAATGAGCAGTTCTTC.

The V gene is TRBV4-1, the J gene TRBJ2-5; 8 bases align to TRBD1. The CDR3 runs 15 residues. Germline-derived CDR1 and CDR2 are MGHRA and YSYEKL. Trimming took 4 bases from V and 0 from J; bases not matched to a gene: 4. For the CDR3, the DNA is TGCGCCAGCAGCCGATTACAGGGGGACCAAGAGACCCAGTACTTC. It translates to CASSRLQGDQETQYF.

This clonotype was seen more than once but under ten times. This chain joins TRBV27 and TRBJ2-3; 9 bases line up with TRBD2. The CDR3 runs to 15 residues. In germline, CDR1 is MNHEY, CDR2 SMNVEV (reference sequence). Trimming took 3 bases from V and 2 from J; bases not matched to a gene: 3. This chain's CDR3 is CASSFSGGYTDTQYF. For the CDR3, the DNA is TGTGCCAGCAGTTTTAGCGGGGGATACACAGATACGCAGTATTTT.

This clonotype was recorded many times. V and J are TRBV7-6 and TRBJ1-1, with a possible D match to TRBD1 (5 bases). V was pared by 2 bases and J by 5 bases, with 15 bases between. There are 15 residues in the CDR3. The germline gives CDR1 SGHVS, CDR2 FNYEAQ. DNA for the CDR3: TGTGCCAGCAGCTTACAAGGGGCAGCTGGGACTGAAGCTTTCTTT. It is translated as CASSLQGAAGTEAFF.

This clonotype occurred a few times. J is TRBJ1-1 and V is TRBV6-1, with unresolved D. The CDR3 runs 17 residues. The germline V and J ends were trimmed by 2 bases and 1 base, with 17 bases remaining between them. Germline assignment: CDR1 MNHNS and CDR2 SASEGT. CDR3 DNA sequence: TGTGCCAGCAGTGAACCATACAGACGGGTTGGGAACACTGAAGCTTTCTTT. It encodes CASSEPYRRVGNTEAFF.

Worth noting for this clonotype: A much larger clone sits a single nucleotide away, making a read error possible. This chain connects TRBV7-9 to TRBJ2-1; D tentatively reads TRBD1 or TRBD2 (5 bases each). The CDR3 loop spans 14 amino acids. In germline, CDR1 is SEHNR, CDR2 FQNEAQ (reference sequence). The CDR3 sequence: CASSLEEGPNGQFF. DNA for the CDR3: TGTGCCAGCAGCTTAGAAGAGGGACCCAATGGGCAGTTCTTC.

The chain is built from TRBV20-1 and TRBJ2-1; possible D gene TRBD2, 6 bases. Deletions cut 3 bases from V and 0 bases from J, with 12 bases between. The CDR3 is made up of 15 amino acids. Germline assignment: CDR1 DFQATT and CDR2 SNEGSKA (reference sequence). The CDR3 here is CSARALAHSYNEQFF. The CDR3 bases are TGCAGTGCTAGGGCCCTAGCGCACTCCTACAATGAGCAGTTCTTC.

This clonotype is a singleton in its sample. The chain carries TRBV11-2 and TRBJ2-7; 11 bases agree with TRBD1. In germline, CDR1 is SGHAT, CDR2 FQNNGV. The CDR3 extends over 16 amino acids. Trimming removed 1 base from V and 4 bases from J; junction bases left unmatched: 6. The CDR3 loop is CASSLGPGTGGYEQYF. The DNA of the CDR3 is TGTGCCAGCAGCTTAGGTCCCGGGACAGGGGGGTACGAGCAGTACTTC.

This rearrangement joins TRBV7-6 to TRBJ2-3; D gene uncertain. In germline, CDR1 is SGHVS, CDR2 FNYEAQ. The CDR3 length is 11 residues. Trimming removed 8 bases at V and 5 bases at J, with 8 bases between. CDR3 coding DNA: TGTGCCAGCTCTCAAAGAGATACGCAGTATTTT. This sequence encodes CASSQRDTQYF.

As DNA, the CDR3 is TGTGCCAGCAGTCCGGGGACAAGGCAGCCCCAGCATTTT. Translation gives CASSPGTRQPQHF. The chain recombines TRBV7-9 with TRBJ1-5; tentatively, D is TRBD1 (6 bases). Per germline, CDR1 SEHNR and CDR2 FQNEAQ (reference sequence). The CDR3 is 13 residues long. V was shortened by 6 bases and J by 7 bases, with 13 bases between the two germline ends.

The rearrangement uses TRBV25-1 and TRBJ1-2, with D perhaps TRBD1 (5 bases). V lost 3 bases and J lost 4, with 9 bases in between. The CDR3 is 13 residues long. The germline V gene has CDR1 MGHDK and CDR2 SYGVNS. Here the CDR3 reads CASSEPGIYGYTF. CDR3 DNA sequence: TGTGCCAGCAGTGAGCCAGGGATCTATGGCTACACCTTC.

This clonotype was observed a handful of times. J is TRBJ1-4 and V is TRBV24-1, with D uncertain. Deletions cut 7 bases from V and 7 bases from J, with 9 bases between. CDR1 and CDR2 (germline): KGHDR, SFDVKD. The CDR3 consists of 12 residues. CDR3 protein: CATREQLEKLFF. As DNA, the CDR3 is TGTGCCACCAGGGAACAGCTTGAAAAACTGTTTTTT.

The rearrangement joins TRBV29-1 to TRBJ1-2, with 7 bases fitting TRBD1. V lost 2 bases and J lost 1; bases outside the gene matches: 10. The CDR3 sequence is 16 residues long. CDR1 SQVTM and CDR2 ANQGSEA come from the germline V gene. As DNA, the CDR3 is TGCAGCGTTGAAAATCGCCCCAGGGGGAGTAACTATGGCTACACCTTC. This encodes CSVENRPRGSNYGYTF.

This sequence joins TRBV12-3 or TRBV12-4 and TRBJ1-2; 7 nucleotides align to TRBD1. The J segment lost 4 bases and the V segment lost 2 bases, leaving 4 bases of the junction unmatched. This CDR3 comprises 14 residues. The CDR3 protein is CASSLRGRAYGYTF. The DNA for the CDR3 is TGTGCCAGCAGTTTAAGGGGGCGCGCCTATGGCTACACCTTC.

The chain joins TRBV29-1 to TRBJ1-2; D uncertain. The CDR3 sequence is 14 residues long. Germline values: CDR1 SQVTM, CDR2 ANQGSEA. V lost 0 bases to trimming and J lost 5 bases, with 13 bases between them. The CDR3 loop is CSVEDPSDWYGYTF. CDR3 DNA: TGCAGCGTTGAAGATCCCAGCGACTGGTATGGCTACACCTTC.

The rearrangement uses TRBV27 and TRBJ1-2; D is perhaps TRBD1 (5 bases). Trimming took off 8 bases at V and 8 bases at J, with 12 bases between the two ends. This CDR3 is built from 11 residues. CDR1 is MNHEY, CDR2 SMNVEV, per germline (reference sequence). DNA for the CDR3: TGTGCCAGCGGGACTCCGGGGGGCTACACCTTC. Its translation: CASGTPGGYTF.

At least ten counts were recorded for this clonotype. The chain employs TRBV7-2 and TRBJ1-5; 7 bases are a match to TRBD1. This CDR3 contains 15 residues. Trimming at V came to 5 bases and at J to 6 bases, leaving 10 bases not matched to a gene. Germline CDR1 is SGHTA and CDR2 is FQGNSA. In DNA form, the CDR3 reads TGTGCCAGCAGCGTGCACAGGGGCGCGGGTCAGCCCCAGCATTTT. Translated, it gives CASSVHRGAGQPQHF.

The genes are TRBV6-2 or TRBV6-3 and TRBJ2-4; TRBD2 is a possible D gene (6 bases). Germline V gene lookup returns CDR1 MNHEY and CDR2 SVGEGT. CDR3 size: 15 residues. V was cut by 2 bases and J by 5 bases, with 13 bases left in between. The CDR3, as DNA: TGTGCCAGCAGTTACGAGCTTGCGGGGCAAAACATTCAGTACTTC. Translated, it gives CASSYELAGQNIQYF.

This clonotype came up many times. The J gene is TRBJ2-3, the V gene TRBV7-2, with 9 bases identical to TRBD2. Per the germline V gene, CDR1 is SGHTA and CDR2 is FQGNSA. The CDR3 totals 19 residues. The J segment lost 2 bases and the V segment lost 3 bases, leaving 15 bases of the junction unmatched. CDR3 residues: CASSFGWVAGAGPTDTQYF. The CDR3 coding sequence is TGTGCCAGCAGCTTCGGTTGGGTAGCGGGGGCCGGGCCCACAGATACGCAGTATTTT.

The genes are TRBV25-1 and TRBJ1-1; no firm D call. The V gene's germline CDR1 is MGHDK and CDR2 SYGVNS. This CDR3 has 15 residues. V lost 3 bases and J lost 1, with 12 bases in between. This chain's CDR3 is CASSDGSSKNTEAFF. CDR3 DNA: TGTGCCAGCAGTGATGGCAGTTCAAAGAACACTGAAGCTTTCTTT.

This clonotype was counted many times. The CDR3 region is CASSLRRIGDTQYF. DNA for the CDR3: TGTGCCAGCAGCCTACGGAGGATCGGAGATACGCAGTATTTT. The chain employs TRBV7-2 and TRBJ2-3; D perhaps matches TRBD2 (5 bases). The CDR3 covers 14 residues. V lost 5 bases and J 5 bases, leaving 14 bases between the germline ends. Germline V gene sequence: CDR1 SGHTA, CDR2 FQGNSA. Combining the CDR3 with reference TRBV7-2 and TRBJ2-3 gives the whole variable domain GAGVSQSPSNKVTEKGKDVELRCDPISGHTALYWYRQSLGQGLEFLIYFQGNSAPDKSGLPSDRFSAERTGGSVSTLTIQRTQQEDSAVYLCASSLRRIGDTQYFGPGTRLTVL.

This clonotype has just a few counts. The V gene is TRBV7-9, the J gene TRBJ2-7, with 7 bases aligning to TRBD1. This CDR3 has 15 amino acids. Germline values: CDR1 SEHNR, CDR2 FQNEAQ (reference sequence). Germline trimming cut 5 bases from V and 2 bases from J; bases unmatched to any gene: 9. CDR3 region: CASSPNRGSTYEQYF. In DNA, the CDR3 is TGTGCCAGCAGCCCCAACAGGGGCTCTACCTACGAGCAGTACTTC.

V gene TRBV27 combines with J gene TRBJ2-5; 9 nucleotides match TRBD2. V lost 4 bases and J lost 4; bases outside the gene matches: 7. Germline lookup yields CDR1 MNHEY and CDR2 SMNVEV (reference sequence). This CDR3 spans 15 amino acids. CDR3 sequence reads: CASSSASGVGETQYF. For the CDR3, the DNA is TGTGCCAGCAGTTCGGCTAGCGGGGTGGGAGAGACCCAGTACTTC.

V usage is TRBV29-1 and J usage is TRBJ2-1, with a tentative D call TRBD1 (6 bases). Deletions cut 5 bases from V and 4 bases from J, with 21 bases between. The germline V gene has CDR1 SQVTM and CDR2 ANQGSEA. CDR3 length: 16 amino acids. The CDR3 region is CSVLGQPRGRYNEQFF. The CDR3 DNA sequence: TGCAGCGTTCTCGGACAGCCCCGGGGTCGGTACAATGAGCAGTTCTTC.

This clonotype was found many times. The V call is TRBV7-6, the J call TRBJ2-1; 11 positions agree with TRBD2. After removal of 6 bases from V and 3 bases from J, the junction contained 7 bases not matched to a gene. CDR3 length: 16 amino acids. Looked up from germline, CDR1 is SGHVS and CDR2 is FNYEAQ. This CDR3 reads CASSSSGGPVYNEQFF. The CDR3 DNA follows: TGTGCCAGCAGTTCTAGCGGGGGGCCCGTCTACAATGAGCAGTTCTTC.

In its sample, this clonotype was seen many times. The chain has TRBV19 and TRBJ2-1; D ambiguous. The germline V gene encodes CDR1 LNHDA and CDR2 SQIVND (reference sequence). V dropped 9 bases and J dropped 4 bases, with 7 bases sitting between them. The CDR3 spans 11 residues. The CDR3 bases are TGTGCCAGCAGTCAATACAATGAGCAGTTCTTC. Its protein product is CASSQYNEQFF.

The rearrangement links TRBV6-5 to TRBJ2-5, with D possibly called TRBD1 or TRBD2 (5 bases each). CDR3 size: 15 residues. With 6 bases removed from V and 5 bases from J, the gap between germline ends came to 19 bases. CDR1 and CDR2 from the germline V gene are MNHEY and SVGAGI. The CDR3 bases are TGTGCCAGCAGGCTCCGGGACGAAGGTTGGGAGACCCAGTACTTC. This encodes CASRLRDEGWETQYF.

The chain recombines TRBV29-1 with TRBJ2-3, with 16 bases matching TRBD2. The CDR3 has 15 amino acids. V lost 4 bases to trimming and J lost 4 bases; unmatched junction nucleotides: 2. CDR1 and CDR2 from the germline V gene are SQVTM and ANQGSEA. CDR3 nucleotide sequence: TGCAGCGTTGCGGGACTAGCGGGGGGGGCAGATACGCAGTATTTT. This gives the protein CSVAGLAGGADTQYF.

This clonotype was seen ten or more times. The rearrangement joins TRBV6-1 to TRBJ2-3; 10 nucleotides agree with TRBD2. The V and J ends lost 4 bases and 0 bases, in that order; junction bases with no gene match: 7. This CDR3 contains 17 residues. Germline assignment: CDR1 MNHNS and CDR2 SASEGT. CDR3 residues: CASSALAGDSSTDTQYF. Here the CDR3 DNA reads TGTGCCAGCAGTGCCCTAGCGGGGGACTCTAGCACAGATACGCAGTATTTT.

This clonotype was picked up one time. V usage is TRBV12-3 or TRBV12-4 and J usage is TRBJ1-2; D possibly corresponds to TRBD1 (5 bases). Trimming removed 4 bases at V and 9 bases at J, with 12 bases between. This CDR3 spans 12 amino acids. In nucleotides, the CDR3 is TGTGCCAGCAGTTGGGGGGGGGAAAGCTACACCTTC. As protein: CASSWGGESYTF.